Sequencing of this T cell receptor (beta chain) was carried out in a study of Ad26.COV2.S vaccination and SARS-CoV-2 variants. About the research overall: Donor participated within the Ad26.COV2.S arm of the COV1001 trial. Doses of Ad26.COV2.S were injected into muscle once or twice, 56 days apart.

Clones were sequenced by immunoSEQ multiplex PCR, and TCRdb holds only the in-frame ones, with some missing. The profile shows 380,000 or so clones, 65% to 90% of them singletons. Stated treatment: some 20 received Ad26.COV2.S at low or high dose, single or two shots; roughly five received placebo; per-sample allocation not given. Sample collection was performed on day 63 after the first vaccine or placebo injection. Germline CDR1 is MDHEN and CDR2 is SYDVKM. Trimming removed 10 bases from V and 4 bases from J, with 20 bases in between. This CDR3 comprises 14 residues. Here the sequenced sample was peripheral blood, taken in a trial of Ad26.COV2.S vaccine versus placebo. The chain joins TRBV28 to TRBJ2-7; perhaps D is TRBD1 or TRBD2 (5 bases each). This clonotype originated in a person between 18 and 59 years old who received the Ad26.COV2.S COVID-19 vaccine or a placebo. CDR3 amino acids: CATIAVLGAYEQYF. CDR3 DNA: TGTGCCACTATAGCCGTCCTCGGGGCTTACGAGCAGTACTTC. Complete variable domain (other parts from reference TRBV28 and TRBJ2-7): DVKVTQSSRYLVKRTGEKVFLECVQDMDHENMFWYRQDPGLGLRLIYFSYDVKMKEKGDIPEGYSVSREKKERFSLILESASTNQTSMYLCATIAVLGAYEQYFGPGTRLTVT.